A single sample is the source of the 30 T cell receptor beta chains below, sequenced in a study of Ad26.COV2.S vaccination and SARS-CoV-2 variants. The treatment was: 19 received Ad26.COV2.S at low or high dose, single or two shots; a few received placebo; per-sample allocation not given. Sampling took place 63 days after the first vaccine or placebo injection. The table came from immunoSEQ multiplex PCR; TCRdb's copy has only in-frame clones and leaves some out. The top ten hold roughly 4% of the sample, which has 350,000 to 500,000 clones, about 92% seen once. The sample consisted of peripheral blood, taken in a trial of Ad26.COV2.S vaccine versus placebo. The source of these receptors is a person between 18 and 60 years old who received the Ad26.COV2.S COVID-19 vaccine or a placebo.

This clone occurred once. V and J are TRBV7-2 and TRBJ1-1, with D perhaps matching TRBD1 (6 bases). The CDR3 has 16 residues. Per germline, CDR1 SGHTA and CDR2 FQGNSA. The ends were cut back, 1 base at V and 2 bases at J, with 14 bases in the middle. For the CDR3, the DNA is TGTGCCAGCAGCTTAGACCCTTCAGGGGCTAACACTGAAGCTTTCTTT. Translation gives CASSLDPSGANTEAFF.

V is TRBV27 and J is TRBJ2-2; D not resolved. This CDR3 comprises 12 residues. The V gene lost 2 bases and the J gene lost 4 bases, with 2 bases spanning the gap. CDR1 MNHEY and CDR2 SMNVEV come from the germline V gene (reference sequence). The CDR3 loop reads CASSLGTGELFF. CDR3 DNA: TGTGCCAGCAGTTTAGGCACCGGGGAGCTGTTTTTT.

The chain carries TRBV27 and TRBJ1-2; the D gene is possibly TRBD1 (6 bases). This CDR3 comprises 12 residues. The V gene's germline CDR1 is MNHEY and CDR2 SMNVEV (reference sequence). Trimming removed 5 bases from V and 7 bases from J, with 11 bases in between. This CDR3 is CASSAKGGGYTF. The CDR3 DNA reads as TGTGCCAGCAGTGCTAAAGGGGGTGGCTACACCTTC.

The V and J genes are TRBV28 and TRBJ2-1, with TRBD2 identical over 7 bases. This CDR3 is built from 13 residues. V shed 6 bases, J shed 9 bases, and the junction held 8 bases outside the gene matches. Germline assignment: CDR1 MDHEN and CDR2 SYDVKM. In nucleotides, the CDR3 is TGTGCCAGCAGCCCGGGACTAACAGCTGAGCAGTTCTTC. Encoded protein: CASSPGLTAEQFF.

The chain links TRBV3-1 (or the pseudogene TRBV3-2) to TRBJ2-3, with no clear D. The germline V gene has CDR1 LGHDT and CDR2 YNNKEL (reference sequence). V was clipped by 4 bases and J by 2 bases, with 10 bases between them. This CDR3 has 14 amino acids. The CDR3 DNA reads as TGTGCCAGCAGCCGCGTTTCGGCCACAGATACGCAGTATTTT. This sequence encodes CASSRVSATDTQYF.

The genes are TRBV7-9 and TRBJ2-3; TRBD2 matches at 9 bases. Germline loops: CDR1 SEHNR, CDR2 FQNEAQ (reference sequence). With V trimmed by 5 bases and J by 0 bases, 9 bases remained unmatched. This CDR3 has 17 amino acids. CDR3 sequence reads: CASSPPLAGSSTDTQYF. CDR3 sequence (DNA): TGTGCCAGCAGCCCCCCCCTAGCGGGGTCAAGCACAGATACGCAGTATTTT.

The chain recombines TRBV18 with TRBJ1-4, with 8 bases lining up with TRBD1. With 3 bases clipped from V and 7 bases from J, the junction kept 4 bases outside the gene matches. Germline V CDR1 and CDR2: KGHSH, LQKENI. This CDR3 is 14 amino acids long. CDR3 region: CASSPYRGGEKLFF. The CDR3 DNA sequence: TGTGCCAGCTCACCCTACAGGGGGGGTGAAAAACTGTTTTTT.

This clone came up a few times. The rearrangement uses TRBV19 and TRBJ1-5, with D hard to call. CDR3 length: 14 amino acids. V was cut by 7 bases and J by 0 bases, with 10 bases left in between. In germline, CDR1 is LNHDA, CDR2 SQIVND (reference sequence). The CDR3 DNA reads as TGTGCCAGTACCGTGGATGATAGCAATCAGCCCCAGCATTTT. This gives the protein CASTVDDSNQPQHF.

The chain has TRBV6-5 and TRBJ2-5; D ambiguous. Germline-derived CDR1 and CDR2 are MNHEY and SVGAGI. The CDR3 consists of 14 residues. The ends were cut back, 6 bases at V and 5 bases at J, with 16 bases in the middle. This CDR3 is CASSHDKVAETQYF. CDR3 sequence (DNA): TGTGCCAGCAGCCACGATAAGGTGGCGGAGACCCAGTACTTC.

J is TRBJ2-6 and V is TRBV5-6, with D perhaps assigned TRBD1 or TRBD2 (6 bases each). CDR3 length: 16 residues. Germline V gives CDR1 SGHDT, CDR2 YYEEEE. V was pared by 6 bases and J by 2 bases, with 15 bases between. The CDR3, as DNA: TGTGCCAGCAACAGGCCCGGGGGCACTGGGGCCAACGTCCTGACTTTC. Protein product: CASNRPGGTGANVLTF. The full variable domain, with the rest looked up from reference TRBV5-6 and TRBJ2-6, is DAGVTQSPTHLIKTRGQQVTLRCSPKSGHDTVSWYQQALGQGPQFIFQYYEEEERQRGNFPDRFSGHQFPNYSSELNVNALLLGDSALYLCASNRPGGTGANVLTFGAGSRLTVL.

This clone was seen a few times. The chain couples TRBV7-3 to TRBJ2-2; 9 bases are a match to TRBD2. V shed 3 bases, J shed 0 bases, and the junction held 8 bases outside the gene matches. Per the germline V gene, CDR1 is SGHTA and CDR2 is FQGTGA. This CDR3 is 18 amino acids long. The CDR3 loop reads CASSFSGRQGANTGELFF. The DNA of the CDR3 is TGTGCCAGCAGCTTTAGCGGGAGACAGGGCGCGAACACCGGGGAGCTGTTTTTT.

The chain recombines TRBV7-9 with TRBJ2-4; D is unresolved. Germline assignment: CDR1 SEHNR and CDR2 FQNEAQ (reference sequence). Between the trimmed V and J ends, which lost 5 bases and 8 bases, there was a span of 7 bases. CDR3 length: 11 residues. In DNA, the CDR3 is TGTGCCAGCAGCCCCTCTGACATTCAGTACTTC. It yields the protein CASSPSDIQYF.

The chain has TRBV5-6 and TRBJ2-7, with 9 nucleotides matching TRBD2. The CDR3 covers 15 residues. Losses at the gene ends were 0 bases for V and 9 bases for J; bases not matched to a gene: 10. Per the germline V gene, CDR1 is SGHDT and CDR2 is YYEEEE. The CDR3 here is CASSLGGRALPLQYF. The CDR3 nucleotides are TGTGCCAGCAGCTTGGGCGGGAGGGCCCTCCCTTTGCAGTACTTC.

This sequence joins TRBV19 and TRBJ2-1; 10 bases are a match to TRBD2. CDR3 length: 16 amino acids. Germline V CDR1 and CDR2: LNHDA, SQIVND (reference sequence). The V gene end was trimmed by 1 base and the J gene end by 4 bases; junction bases not matched to a gene: 4. This CDR3 is CASSIALAGAYNEQFF. The CDR3 DNA is TGTGCCAGTAGTATAGCTCTAGCGGGAGCTTACAATGAGCAGTTCTTC.

This chain joins TRBV5-1 and TRBJ2-1, with D tentatively TRBD2 (6 bases). The ends were cut back, 1 base at V and 9 bases at J, with 8 bases in the middle. The CDR3 consists of 12 residues. Per the germline V gene, CDR1 is SGHRS and CDR2 is YFSETQ. DNA of the CDR3: TGCGCCAGCAGCTTGCCCGGGAGTGAGCAGTTCTTC. This translates into CASSLPGSEQFF.

J is TRBJ2-5 and V is TRBV30, with 9 nucleotides matching TRBD1. CDR1 GTSNPN and CDR2 SVGIG come from the germline V gene (reference sequence). Germline trimming cut 3 bases from V and 5 bases from J; bases unmatched to any gene: 10. The CDR3 is 15 residues long. DNA of the CDR3: TGTGCCTGGAGCGTAACAGGGGGCGTTGGGGAGACCCAGTACTTC. Translation: CAWSVTGGVGETQYF.

The chain carries TRBV9 and TRBJ2-1, with TRBD2 matching 9 bases. The germline gives CDR1 SGDLS, CDR2 YYNGEE. The CDR3 sequence is 17 residues long. V lost 0 bases and J lost 1; bases outside the gene matches: 5. Written as DNA, the CDR3 is TGTGCCAGCAGCGTAGGAGGTGCGGGAGGGTCCTACAATGAGCAGTTCTTC. Translating it yields CASSVGGAGGSYNEQFF.

The chain is built from TRBV2 and TRBJ2-7; 12 positions agree with TRBD1. Germline CDR1 reads SNHLY; CDR2 reads FYNNEI. This CDR3 is 14 amino acids long. V lost 5 bases to trimming and J lost 5 bases; unmatched junction nucleotides: 4. For the CDR3, the DNA is TGTGCCAGCAGTTGGGACAGGGGGCTGAACGAGCAGTACTTC. Translation: CASSWDRGLNEQYF.

The chain uses TRBV28 and TRBJ1-4; D perhaps matches TRBD1 (5 bases). CDR1 and CDR2 (germline): MDHEN, SYDVKM. The CDR3 is 15 residues long. The germline V and J ends were trimmed by 5 bases and 6 bases, with 16 bases remaining between them. The DNA of the CDR3 is TGTGCCAGCAGTCGCCTAACCTCGGGGGATGAAAAACTGTTTTTT. Protein: CASSRLTSGDEKLFF. The variable domain in full, completed from reference TRBV28 and TRBJ1-4, reads DVKVTQSSRYLVKRTGEKVFLECVQDMDHENMFWYRQDPGLGLRLIYFSYDVKMKEKGDIPEGYSVSREKKERFSLILESASTNQTSMYLCASSRLTSGDEKLFFGSGTQLSVL.

This chain connects TRBV2 to TRBJ2-1; the match to TRBD2 covers 9 bases. The germline gives CDR1 SNHLY, CDR2 FYNNEI. Trimming took 2 bases from V and 2 from J; bases not matched to a gene: 1. This CDR3 comprises 15 residues. The CDR3 DNA follows: TGTGCCAGCAGTGAACGCGGGAGGGCCTACAATGAGCAGTTCTTC. Translation: CASSERGRAYNEQFF.

The chain is built from TRBV3-1 (or the pseudogene TRBV3-2) and TRBJ1-1; D is unclear. CDR1 is LGHDT and CDR2 is YNNKEL in the germline V gene (reference sequence). Trimming removed 0 bases at V and 3 bases at J, with 5 bases between. CDR3 size: 13 residues. CDR3 coding DNA: TGTGCCAGCAGCCAAGAGGCGTACACTGAAGCTTTCTTT. Translating it yields CASSQEAYTEAFF.

This chain links TRBV28 with TRBJ2-5, with unresolved D. Trimming pared 6 bases from V and 5 bases from J, leaving 13 bases between. The germline CDR1 and CDR2 sequences are MDHEN and SYDVKM. This CDR3 spans 13 amino acids. The CDR3 DNA follows: TGTGCCAGCAGATATGGCGGTCTGGAGACCCAGTACTTC. It encodes CASRYGGLETQYF. The complete variable domain, with remaining parts taken from reference TRBV28 and TRBJ2-5, reads DVKVTQSSRYLVKRTGEKVFLECVQDMDHENMFWYRQDPGLGLRLIYFSYDVKMKEKGDIPEGYSVSREKKERFSLILESASTNQTSMYLCASRYGGLETQYFGPGTRLLVL.

The V gene is TRBV25-1, the J gene TRBJ2-5, with 10 bases matching TRBD1. V lost 10 bases, J lost 3 bases, and 8 bases stayed unmatched. Per the germline V gene, CDR1 is MGHDK and CDR2 is SYGVNS. The CDR3 has 14 residues. The DNA for the CDR3 is TGTGCCACCACAGATGGGACAGGGGAAGAGACCCAGTACTTC. Its protein is CATTDGTGEETQYF.

This clone was detected once. In DNA, the CDR3 is TGCGCCAGCAGCCCAGACAGGGTCCCCCCCGAGCAGTACTTC. This translates into CASSPDRVPPEQYF. The chain combines TRBV5-1 with TRBJ2-7; TRBD1 matches at 7 bases. V lost 4 bases and J lost 6; bases outside the gene matches: 10. Germline V gene sequence: CDR1 SGHRS, CDR2 YFSETQ. The CDR3 loop spans 14 amino acids. Drawing the rest from reference TRBV5-1 and TRBJ2-7, the complete variable domain is KAGVTQTPRYLIKTRGQQVTLSCSPISGHRSVSWYQQTPGQGLQFLFEYFSETQRNKGNFPGRFSGRQFSNSRSEMNVSTLELGDSALYLCASSPDRVPPEQYFGPGTRLTVT.

The chain carries TRBV14 and TRBJ2-3, with a weak D call TRBD2 (5 bases). The ends were cut back, 0 bases at V and 2 bases at J, with 9 bases in the middle. The CDR3 has 15 residues. The germline V gene encodes CDR1 SGHDN and CDR2 FVKESK. Here the CDR3 DNA reads TGTGCCAGCAGCCAAGAGCTAGCATCCACAGATACGCAGTATTTT. Amino acid sequence: CASSQELASTDTQYF.

The rearrangement uses TRBV28 and TRBJ1-4, with D maybe TRBD1 (5 bases). V lost 7 bases and J 7 bases, leaving 16 bases between the germline ends. The CDR3 has 14 residues. Germline CDR1 reads MDHEN; CDR2 reads SYDVKM. CDR3 in DNA: TGTGCCAGCACAGCAGGGACGATCGGTGAAAAACTGTTTTTT. Its translation: CASTAGTIGEKLFF.

V usage is TRBV19 and J usage is TRBJ2-7; the D gene is possibly TRBD1 (6 bases). Between the trimmed V and J ends, which lost 5 bases and 4 bases, there was a span of 15 bases. The germline V gene has CDR1 LNHDA and CDR2 SQIVND (reference sequence). The CDR3 has 14 residues. The CDR3 region has the DNA TGTGCCAGTAGTTCCATGGGGGCTGGATACGAGCAGTACTTC. This translates into CASSSMGAGYEQYF.

V gene TRBV24-1 combines with J gene TRBJ2-3, with 8 bases identical to TRBD1. Germline loops: CDR1 KGHDR, CDR2 SFDVKD. CDR3 length: 19 amino acids. J lost 0 bases, V lost 2 bases, and 12 bases had no gene match. As DNA, the CDR3 is TGTGCCACCAGTGATTCGACAGGGGTGGGGAGAGCTAGCACAGATACGCAGTATTTT. It is translated as CATSDSTGVGRASTDTQYF.

V is TRBV7-9 and J is TRBJ2-7, with D possibly matching TRBD1 (6 bases). V lost 8 bases, J lost 0 bases, and 14 bases lay in between. The germline V gene encodes CDR1 SEHNR and CDR2 FQNEAQ (reference sequence). The CDR3 covers 14 residues. The CDR3 region is CASEAPGHSYEQYF. The DNA of the CDR3 is TGTGCCAGCGAGGCACCGGGACACTCCTACGAGCAGTACTTC.

The rearrangement links TRBV7-2 to TRBJ1-1, with a weak D call TRBD1 (6 bases). The CDR3 spans 16 residues. Germline lookup yields CDR1 SGHTA and CDR2 FQGNSA. V lost 5 bases and J lost 4, with 20 bases in between. CDR3 sequence: CASSVWTTGLSTEAFF. CDR3 DNA sequence: TGTGCCAGCAGCGTTTGGACCACAGGGCTTTCCACTGAAGCTTTCTTT. The full variable domain, with the rest looked up from reference TRBV7-2 and TRBJ1-1, is GAGVSQSPSNKVTEKGKDVELRCDPISGHTALYWYRQSLGQGLEFLIYFQGNSAPDKSGLPSDRFSAERTGGSVSTLTIQRTQQEDSAVYLCASSVWTTGLSTEAFFGQGTRLTVV.